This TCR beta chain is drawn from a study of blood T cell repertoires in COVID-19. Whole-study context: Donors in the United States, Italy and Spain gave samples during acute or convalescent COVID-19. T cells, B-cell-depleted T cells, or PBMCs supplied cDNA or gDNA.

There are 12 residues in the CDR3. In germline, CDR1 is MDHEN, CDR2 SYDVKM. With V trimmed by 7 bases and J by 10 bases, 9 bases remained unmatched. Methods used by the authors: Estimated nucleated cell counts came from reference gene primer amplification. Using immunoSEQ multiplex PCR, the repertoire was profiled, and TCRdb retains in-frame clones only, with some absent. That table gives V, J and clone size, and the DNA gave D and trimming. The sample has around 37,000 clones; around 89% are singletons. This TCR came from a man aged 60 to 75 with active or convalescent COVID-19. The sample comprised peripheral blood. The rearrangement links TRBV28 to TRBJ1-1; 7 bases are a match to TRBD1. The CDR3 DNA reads TGTGCCAGCAATAGCAGGGGGGCCGGAGCTTTCTTT. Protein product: CASNSRGAGAFF. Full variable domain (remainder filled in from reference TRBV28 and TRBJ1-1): DVKVTQSSRYLVKRTGEKVFLECVQDMDHENMFWYRQDPGLGLRLIYFSYDVKMKEKGDIPEGYSVSREKKERFSLILESASTNQTSMYLCASNSRGAGAFFGQGTRLTVV.